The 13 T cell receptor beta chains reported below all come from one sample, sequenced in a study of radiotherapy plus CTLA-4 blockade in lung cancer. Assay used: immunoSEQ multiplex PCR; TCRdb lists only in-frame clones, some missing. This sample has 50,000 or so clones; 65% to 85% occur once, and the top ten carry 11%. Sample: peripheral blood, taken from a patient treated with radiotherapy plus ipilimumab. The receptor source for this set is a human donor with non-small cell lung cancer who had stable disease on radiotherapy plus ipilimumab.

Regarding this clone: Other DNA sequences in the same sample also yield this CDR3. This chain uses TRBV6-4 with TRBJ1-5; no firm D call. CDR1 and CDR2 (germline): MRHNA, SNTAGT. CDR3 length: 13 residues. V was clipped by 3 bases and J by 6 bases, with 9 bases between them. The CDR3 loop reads CASSEGSGQPQHF. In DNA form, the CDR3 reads TGTGCCAGCAGTGAGGGGTCGGGTCAGCCCCAGCATTTT.

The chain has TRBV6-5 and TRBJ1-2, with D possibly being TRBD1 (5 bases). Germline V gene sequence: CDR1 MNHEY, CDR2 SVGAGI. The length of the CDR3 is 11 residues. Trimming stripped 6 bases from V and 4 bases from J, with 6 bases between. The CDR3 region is CASSQGYGYTF. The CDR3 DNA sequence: TGTGCCAGCAGCCAGGGCTATGGCTACACCTTC.

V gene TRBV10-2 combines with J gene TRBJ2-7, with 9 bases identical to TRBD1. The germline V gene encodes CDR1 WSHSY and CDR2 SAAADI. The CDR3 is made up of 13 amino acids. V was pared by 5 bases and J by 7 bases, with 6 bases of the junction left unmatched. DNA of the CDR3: TGCGCCAGCAGTCAAGGGACAGGGCAGGAGCAGTACTTC. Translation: CASSQGTGQEQYF.

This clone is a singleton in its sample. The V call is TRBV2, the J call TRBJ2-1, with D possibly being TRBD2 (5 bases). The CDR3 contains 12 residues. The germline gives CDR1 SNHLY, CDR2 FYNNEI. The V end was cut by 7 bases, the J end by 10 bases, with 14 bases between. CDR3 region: CASTADSKEQFF. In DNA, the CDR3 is TGTGCCAGCACGGCGGACTCAAAGGAGCAGTTCTTC.

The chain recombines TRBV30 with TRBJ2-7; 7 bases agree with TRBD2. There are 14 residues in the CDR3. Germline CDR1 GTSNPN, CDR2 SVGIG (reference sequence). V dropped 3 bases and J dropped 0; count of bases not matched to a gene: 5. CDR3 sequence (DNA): TGTGCCTGGAGGTTAGCGGGTAACTCCTACGAGCAGTACTTC. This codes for CAWRLAGNSYEQYF.

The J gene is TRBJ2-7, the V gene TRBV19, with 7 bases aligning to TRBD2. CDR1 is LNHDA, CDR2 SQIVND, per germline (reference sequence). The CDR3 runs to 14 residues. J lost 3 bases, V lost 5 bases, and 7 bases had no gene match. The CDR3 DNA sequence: TGTGCCAGTAGTGCGCGGGGGAGGATCTACGAGCAGTACTTC. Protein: CASSARGRIYEQYF.

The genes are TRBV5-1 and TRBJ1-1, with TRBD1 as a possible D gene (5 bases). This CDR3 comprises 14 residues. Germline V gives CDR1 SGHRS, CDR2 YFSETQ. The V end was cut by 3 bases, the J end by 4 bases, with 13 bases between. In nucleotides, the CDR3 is TGCGCCAGCAGCTCGGACACCCCGGGCACTGAAGCTTTCTTT. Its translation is CASSSDTPGTEAFF.

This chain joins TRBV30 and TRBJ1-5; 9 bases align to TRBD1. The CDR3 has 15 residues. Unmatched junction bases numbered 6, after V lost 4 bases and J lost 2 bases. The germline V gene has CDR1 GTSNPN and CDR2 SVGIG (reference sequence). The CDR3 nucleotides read TGTGCCTGGAAGACCCGGGACAGGGGCAATCAGCCCCAGCATTTT. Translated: CAWKTRDRGNQPQHF.

In DNA, the CDR3 is TGTGCCAGCAGCCCGCGCGGTCTGTCCTACGAGCAGTACTTC. Encoded protein: CASSPRGLSYEQYF. This chain uses TRBV7-9 with TRBJ2-7; no firm D call. The CDR3 runs to 14 residues. Germline V lookup: CDR1 SEHNR, CDR2 FQNEAQ (reference sequence). Trimming left V 5 bases short and J 1 base short, with 12 bases between.

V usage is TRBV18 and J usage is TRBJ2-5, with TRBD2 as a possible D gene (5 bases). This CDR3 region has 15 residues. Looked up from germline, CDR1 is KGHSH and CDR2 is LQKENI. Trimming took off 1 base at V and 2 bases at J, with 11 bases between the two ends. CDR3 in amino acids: CASSPRGERQETQYF. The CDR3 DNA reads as TGTGCCAGCTCACCACGGGGAGAGCGACAAGAGACCCAGTACTTC.

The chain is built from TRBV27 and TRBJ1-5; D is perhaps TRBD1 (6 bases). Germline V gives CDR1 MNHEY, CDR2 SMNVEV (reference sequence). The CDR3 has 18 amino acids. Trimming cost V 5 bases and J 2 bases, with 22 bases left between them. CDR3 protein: CASSDWGLTREGNQPQHF. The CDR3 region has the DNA TGTGCCAGCAGTGACTGGGGGCTGACGAGAGAGGGCAATCAGCCCCAGCATTTT.

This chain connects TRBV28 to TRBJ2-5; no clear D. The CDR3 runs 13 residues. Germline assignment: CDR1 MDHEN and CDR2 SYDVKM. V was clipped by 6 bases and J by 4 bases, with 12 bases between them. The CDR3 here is CASRVSPAETQYF. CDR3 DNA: TGTGCCAGCAGAGTCTCCCCGGCAGAGACCCAGTACTTC. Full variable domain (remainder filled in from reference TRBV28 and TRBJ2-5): DVKVTQSSRYLVKRTGEKVFLECVQDMDHENMFWYRQDPGLGLRLIYFSYDVKMKEKGDIPEGYSVSREKKERFSLILESASTNQTSMYLCASRVSPAETQYFGPGTRLLVL.

The CDR3 here is CASRPGTRDYEQYV. The DNA of the CDR3 is TGTGCCAGCAGGCCCGGGACGCGAGACTACGAGCAGTACGTC. This chain joins TRBV6-6 and TRBJ2-7; D tentatively fits TRBD1 or TRBD2 (5 bases each). The V and J ends lost 6 bases and 3 bases respectively, with 15 bases between them. In germline, CDR1 is MNHNY, CDR2 SVGAGI (reference sequence). There are 14 residues in the CDR3.